These T cell receptor beta chains were read from a single sample in a study of cytomegalovirus exposure and HLA in healthy donors. Assay used: immunoSEQ multiplex PCR; TCRdb lists only in-frame clones, some missing. The sample consists of around 150,000 clones, 70% to 80% of them appearing once. Sequencing was done on a sample of PBMCs. The receptors were sampled from a man aged 45-60 years in good health and CMV-seropositive. Each CDR3 is given with its conserved first and last residue. The D gene is left open where the match is weak. Where a row states a size, it is once, few, many or the class of an expanded clone; other rows omit it.

j_gene	abundance	v_gene	d_gene	CDR3nt	CDR3aa
TRBJ2-1	-	TRBV19	TRBD2	TGTGCCAGTAGTATTTATAGCGGGAGGGTTGAGCAGTTCTTC	CASSIYSGRVEQFF
TRBJ1-4	once	TRBV5-1	-	TGCGCCAGCAGCTCACCGACAGAGCCCAATGAAAAACTGTTTTTT	CASSSPTEPNEKLFF
TRBJ2-7	-	TRBV6-6	TRBD2	TGTGCCAGCAGTTACGTGCGGGAGTCGTACGGGCAGTACTTC	CASSYVRESYGQYF
TRBJ1-2	few	TRBV6-6	TRBD1	TGTGCCAGCAGTTTTCAGGGGGACTATGGCTACACCTTC	CASSFQGDYGYTF
TRBJ2-1	-	TRBV2	TRBD2	TGTGCCAGCAGTGAATATCTAGCGGGAGGTTACTCCTACAATGAGCAGTTCTTC	CASSEYLAGGYSYNEQFF
TRBJ2-7	-	TRBV13	TRBD2	TGTGCCAGCAGCTTCGGGCTAGCGGGAGCCGAGCAGTACTTC	CASSFGLAGAEQYF
TRBJ2-7	-	TRBV2	-	TGTGCCAGCAGTGGAAGCCCAGCAGGTAACGAGCAGTACTTC	CASSGSPAGNEQYF
TRBJ2-4	-	TRBV28	TRBD2	TGTGCCAGCAGCCTAGCGGGAGGTCAAAACATTCAGTACTTC	CASSLAGGQNIQYF
TRBJ2-7	-	TRBV6-1	-	TGTGCCAGCAGTGAACGTAGACTCGGAGGCGAGCAGTACTTC	CASSERRLGGEQYF
TRBJ2-7	-	TRBV7-8	TRBD2	TGTGCCAGCAGCGAGGGGGGACTAGCGGGAGTCTACGAGCAGTACTTC	CASSEGGLAGVYEQYF
TRBJ1-2	-	TRBV18	TRBD1	TGTGCCAGCTCACCCTCGACAGGGCCGGACTATGGCTACACCTTC	CASSPSTGPDYGYTF
TRBJ2-1	-	TRBV5-1	-	TGCGCCAGCAGCTTGCGAGGGATCAGCGGCCAAGCCTCCTACAATGAGCAGTTCTTC	CASSLRGISGQASYNEQFF
TRBJ2-3	-	TRBV29-1	TRBD2	TGCAGCGTTGAAGATTATGGGACTAGCGGTTTCACAGATACGCAGTATTTT	CSVEDYGTSGFTDTQYF
TRBJ1-6	-	TRBV7-3	-	TGTGCCAGCAGCTTAACCGGGGCCTATAATTCACCCCTCCACTTT	CASSLTGAYNSPLHF
TRBJ2-3	-	TRBV27	-	TGTGCCAGCAGTTCCCGCCGGTTTAGCGGATACTACACAGATACGCAGTATTTT	CASSSRRFSGYYTDTQYF
TRBJ2-1	-	TRBV5-1	TRBD2	TGCGCCAGCAGGGTGGAGGTGCTAGCGGGAGGGCCCGGTGAGCAGTTCTTC	CASRVEVLAGGPGEQFF
TRBJ1-3	few	TRBV2	-	TGTGCCAGCAGTGAGTCGGGGATTGGAAACACCATATATTTT	CASSESGIGNTIYF
TRBJ2-7	-	TRBV30	TRBD1	TGTGCCTGGAGTGTGGGGACAGTCTACGAGCAGTACTTC	CAWSVGTVYEQYF
TRBJ2-2	-	TRBV5-1	-	TGCGCCAGCAGCCCCCAGGGGTCGTGGAACACCGGGGAGCTGTTTTTT	CASSPQGSWNTGELFF
TRBJ1-4	-	TRBV27	TRBD1	TGTGCCAGCGGGGGGACAGGGGCAGATAATGAAAAACTGTTTTTT	CASGGTGADNEKLFF